This TCR beta chain was recorded in a study of T cell changes during pregnancy in multiple sclerosis. V lost 0 bases and J lost 9, with 11 bases in between. Germline V gene data show CDR1 as LNHDA and CDR2 as SQIVND (reference sequence). This CDR3 region has 13 residues. Repertoires were generated with immunoSEQ multiplex PCR, while TCRdb's copy carries only in-frame clones and drops some. Among about 44,000 clones listed, roughly 89% were seen once. The source of this sequence is a female donor with multiple sclerosis, enrolled in a pregnancy study. This chain links TRBV19 with TRBJ1-1; the D is unclear. This specimen was CD4+ T cells from peripheral blood mononuclear cells, taken in the first trimester of pregnancy. CDR3 in amino acids: CASSIDRQTQAFF. CDR3 sequence (DNA): TGTGCCAGTAGTATAGACCGACAAACCCAAGCTTTCTTT.